This record looks at one TCR beta chain sequence and its context. Its matching antigen is unknown. The data belong to a study of T cell responses to AZD1222 COVID-19 vaccine. Regarding the study as a whole: Most donors were white British, females outnumbered males, and clonal diversity was possibly underestimated.

Some clones are missing from TCRdb's copy, which holds only in-frame ones; the method was immunoSEQ multiplex PCR. The sample shows more than 140,000 clones, roughly 90% of them seen only once. V lost 0 bases, J lost 10 bases, and 10 bases lay in between. The CDR3 length is 12 residues. Germline assignment: CDR1 SQVTM and CDR2 ANQGSEA. The sample consisted of peripheral blood, taken on day 0 of AZD1222 vaccination. V gene TRBV29-1 combines with J gene TRBJ2-1; D remains ambiguous. The TCR sequence derives from an adult in good health. The CDR3 loop reads CSVEEERREQFF. CDR3 bases: TGCAGCGTTGAAGAGGAAAGGCGCGAGCAGTTCTTC.